These 21 T cell receptor beta chains were all obtained from the same sample, sequenced in a study of identical twins (dated by TCRdb to about 2016). The protocol used for the library was 5' RACE. TCRdb records Illumina HiSeq 2000 as the sequencer. In-frame beta chains were kept once TCRdb had trimmed the public reads at Q25 with fastp and called clones with MiXCR. Rows merge per CDR3 protein into single entries with the most common DNA and genes. Across this sample there are roughly 570,000 distinct CDR3 sequences, with just under 10% seen only once. The ten largest make up more than 2.5% of the sample. These data were also reused for a study on yellow fever vaccine responses in identical twins.

Sequencing was carried out using PBMCs. The receptors were gathered from a woman aged 18-30 years in good health.

At least ten counts were recorded for this clonotype. This chain joins TRBV20-1 and TRBJ2-1, with D hard to call. V was trimmed by 1 base and J by 3 bases, leaving 7 bases between them. CDR1 is DFQATT and CDR2 is SNEGSKA in the germline V gene (reference sequence). The CDR3 covers 13 residues. The CDR3 DNA reads TGCAGTGCTAGAGGGACGGACTACAATGAGCAGTTCTTC. Translated, it gives CSARGTDYNEQFF.

This chain connects TRBV27 to TRBJ2-1; D unclear. Trimming pared 6 bases from V and 9 bases from J, leaving 15 bases between. Germline V gene sequence: CDR1 MNHEY, CDR2 SMNVEV (reference sequence). This CDR3 has 13 residues. CDR3: CASRTAGLPEQFF. In DNA form, the CDR3 reads TGTGCCAGCAGGACCGCTGGTCTTCCTGAGCAGTTCTTC.

Here the CDR3 DNA reads TGCGCCAGCAGCTTGGAACATGGGTCAGATACGCAGTATTTT. It is translated as CASSLEHGSDTQYF. The V gene is TRBV5-1, the J gene TRBJ2-3, with unresolved D. Germline CDR1 reads SGHRS; CDR2 reads YFSETQ. The V gene lost 0 bases and the J gene lost 4 bases, with 9 bases spanning the gap. The CDR3 totals 14 residues.

The rearrangement joins TRBV6-1 to TRBJ2-7, with D unresolved. Trimming took off 4 bases at V and 6 bases at J, with 7 bases between the two ends. The CDR3 totals 11 residues. Germline CDR1 is MNHNS and CDR2 is SASEGT. The chain's CDR3 is CASSVVTEQYF. The CDR3 nucleotides are TGTGCCAGCAGTGTCGTAACCGAGCAGTACTTC.

In its sample, this clonotype was seen a few times. This chain links TRBV13 with TRBJ2-3; D remains ambiguous. There are 15 residues in the CDR3. The germline CDR1 and CDR2 sequences are PRHDT and FYEKMQ (reference sequence). Trimming removed 2 bases from V and 6 bases from J, with 15 bases in between. CDR3 amino acids: CASSLRMAGEDTQYF. The CDR3, as DNA: TGTGCCAGCAGCTTACGAATGGCCGGAGAGGATACGCAGTATTTT.

The chain joins TRBV5-1 to TRBJ2-2; D not resolved. V was pared by 4 bases and J by 5 bases, with 15 bases between. The germline V gene encodes CDR1 SGHRS and CDR2 YFSETQ. The length of the CDR3 is 15 residues. The CDR3 spells CASSLDGYLTGELFF. CDR3 in DNA: TGCGCCAGCAGCCTGGACGGCTACCTGACCGGGGAGCTGTTTTTT.

Only a few counts were recorded for this clonotype. The chain uses TRBV12-3 or TRBV12-4 and TRBJ2-2, with D perhaps matching TRBD1 (5 bases). V lost 6 bases to trimming and J lost 3 bases, with 17 bases between them. CDR3 length: 16 residues. For the CDR3, the DNA is TGTGCCAGCAGGGGAAGGTTGGCAGGGCACACCGGGGAGCTGTTTTTT. Translation: CASRGRLAGHTGELFF.

The chain uses TRBV20-1 and TRBJ2-3; 7 bases are shared with TRBD2. Germline V gene data show CDR1 as DFQATT and CDR2 as SNEGSKA (reference sequence). The CDR3 covers 13 residues. V trimming: 3 bases; J trimming: 8 bases; junction bases outside the gene matches: 8. This CDR3 reads CSARAVAGTTQYF. The CDR3 nucleotides are TGCAGTGCTAGGGCCGTAGCGGGTACTACGCAGTATTTT.

This clonotype turned up a few times. The chain links TRBV20-1 to TRBJ1-2; D perhaps matches TRBD1 (5 bases). CDR1 and CDR2 (germline): DFQATT, SNEGSKA (reference sequence). The CDR3 spans 11 residues. The V end was cut by 3 bases, the J end by 6 bases, with 8 bases between. CDR3 sequence (DNA): TGCAGTGCTAGCCCCAGGGATGGCTACACCTTC. Translated, it gives CSASPRDGYTF.

This clonotype was picked up a small number of times. The V gene is TRBV19, the J gene TRBJ2-3; 9 bases align to TRBD1. Germline V gives CDR1 LNHDA, CDR2 SQIVND (reference sequence). The V gene end was trimmed by 5 bases and the J gene end by 4 bases; junction bases not matched to a gene: 7. CDR3 length: 15 amino acids. CDR3 DNA: TGTGCCAGTAGTCCTCGGGACAGGGCGGCAGATACGCAGTATTTT. Encoded protein: CASSPRDRAADTQYF.

This clonotype showed up many times. This rearrangement joins TRBV20-1 to TRBJ1-5, with D perhaps TRBD1 (5 bases). V shed 1 base and J shed 7 bases, with 11 bases lying between them. Germline CDR1 DFQATT, CDR2 SNEGSKA (reference sequence). This CDR3 region has 13 residues. The CDR3 coding sequence is TGCAGTGCTAGAGTGGCAGGGATACAGCCCCAGCATTTT. Protein: CSARVAGIQPQHF.

This clonotype was detected many times. The rearrangement uses TRBV6-5 and TRBJ2-3; no clear D. V lost 6 bases and J 7 bases, leaving 8 bases between the germline ends. This CDR3 contains 11 residues. Germline CDR1 reads MNHEY; CDR2 reads SVGAGI. The CDR3 nucleotides read TGTGCCAGCAGACTCAAGAATACGCAGTATTTT. Translated: CASRLKNTQYF.

This clonotype has a count of ten or more. V gene TRBV5-1 combines with J gene TRBJ2-5; TRBD1 matches at 8 bases. J gave up 1 base and V 0 bases, and 2 bases lay outside the gene matches. The germline CDR1 and CDR2 sequences are SGHRS and YFSETQ. This CDR3 comprises 15 residues. This CDR3 is CASSLAGTGQETQYF. The CDR3 DNA reads as TGCGCCAGCAGCTTGGCGGGGACAGGCCAAGAGACCCAGTACTTC.

In its sample, this clonotype was seen many times. V is TRBV6-1 and J is TRBJ1-1; weak D call: TRBD1 (5 bases). Trimming removed 5 bases from V and 5 bases from J, with 12 bases in between. Germline CDR1 and CDR2: MNHNS and SASEGT. CDR3 size: 13 residues. The CDR3 loop reads CASSPEWGTEAFF. In nucleotides, the CDR3 is TGTGCCAGCAGTCCGGAGTGGGGGACTGAAGCTTTCTTT.

Many counts were recorded for this clonotype. The genes are TRBV10-3 and TRBJ2-3, with 7 bases lining up with TRBD1. The length of the CDR3 is 14 residues. Germline CDR1 is ENHRY and CDR2 is SYGVKD. J lost 2 bases, V lost 6 bases, and 5 bases had no gene match. The CDR3 spells CAIRTGTATDTQYF. The DNA of the CDR3 is TGTGCCATCAGAACCGGGACAGCCACAGATACGCAGTATTTT.

This clonotype has at least ten counts. This CDR3 is CASSPEVGGFYNEQFF. The CDR3 nucleotides read TGCGCCAGCAGCCCCGAGGTCGGAGGCTTTTACAATGAGCAGTTCTTC. This chain joins TRBV5-1 and TRBJ2-1; perhaps TRBD2 as D (5 bases). CDR3 length equals 16 residues. Trimming removed 4 bases at V and 4 bases at J, with 18 bases between. Germline values: CDR1 SGHRS, CDR2 YFSETQ. The full variable domain, with the rest looked up from reference TRBV5-1 and TRBJ2-1, is KAGVTQTPRYLIKTRGQQVTLSCSPISGHRSVSWYQQTPGQGLQFLFEYFSETQRNKGNFPGRFSGRQFSNSRSEMNVSTLELGDSALYLCASSPEVGGFYNEQFFGPGTRLTVL.

This clonotype was detected ten times or more. CDR3 sequence (DNA): TGTGCCAGTGAAGGGAGTTTCGGCGGGGAGCTGTTTTTT. Translation gives CASEGSFGGELFF. The chain joins TRBV6-2 or TRBV6-3 to TRBJ2-2; maybe TRBD2 (5 bases). Germline CDR1 and CDR2: MNHEY and SVGEGT. This CDR3 has 13 residues. Trimming cost V 9 bases and J 7 bases, with 15 bases left between them.

This sequence joins TRBV12-3 or TRBV12-4 and TRBJ1-4; D possibly corresponds to TRBD1 (6 bases). The V end lost 6 bases, the J end lost 3 bases, and 17 bases lay between the germline ends. This CDR3 region has 16 residues. The CDR3 DNA follows: TGTGCCAGCAGGGCAGGGGAGGGTTTGGCTAATGAAAAACTGTTTTTT. It is translated as CASRAGEGLANEKLFF.

In this sample, this clonotype turned up many times. The rearrangement uses TRBV10-3 and TRBJ2-7; 8 bases align to TRBD2. V trimming: 3 bases; J trimming: 6 bases; junction bases outside the gene matches: 7. The CDR3 consists of 14 residues. Germline values: CDR1 ENHRY, CDR2 SYGVKD. The CDR3 DNA is TGTGCCATCAGTGAACCCCTAACTAGCGGCGAGCAGTACTTC. This gives the protein CAISEPLTSGEQYF.

This clonotype was detected many times. The J gene is TRBJ2-7, the V gene TRBV5-1; a weak D match, TRBD2 (6 bases). The germline gives CDR1 SGHRS, CDR2 YFSETQ. The CDR3 has 14 amino acids. V lost 1 base and J 6 bases, leaving 14 bases between the germline ends. This CDR3 reads CASSLRGLTLEQYF. As DNA, the CDR3 is TGCGCCAGCAGCTTGAGGGGACTGACCCTCGAGCAGTACTTC.

A few counts support this clonotype. The V call is TRBV4-3, the J call TRBJ2-7; maybe TRBD1 (6 bases). Trimming shortened V by 0 bases and J by 3 bases, and 9 bases separated the two germline ends. Per the germline V gene, CDR1 is LGHNA and CDR2 is YSLEER. This CDR3 is 14 amino acids long. The CDR3 DNA follows: TGCGCCAGCAGCCAAGATTGGGGGCTCTACGAGCAGTACTTC. The encoded protein is CASSQDWGLYEQYF.